The rows below give T cell receptor beta chains drawn from one sample of a study of T-cell reconstitution after alpha-beta-depleted transplantation in children. TCRdb itself ran the PCR reads through MiXCR, one entry per CDR3 protein. The sample has approximately 1,000,000 distinct CDR3 sequences, about 31% seen once; the top ten hold more than 25%. Sample: PBMCs, mostly from graft donor cells, taken 360 days after TCRalphabeta/CD19-depleted stem cell transplant. Source of these receptors: a boy in the first two years of life who had a stem cell transplant for SCID, so the T cells may come from the graft donor. Both conserved end residues are part of each CDR3. The order of the fields is D gene, V gene, clone size, CDR3 protein. The D gene is left open where the match is weak. A row's size may be missing; if present it is once, few, many or a size class.

D: NA; V: TRBV7-3; size: few; CDR3: CASRILSGVQETQYF
D: NA; V: TRBV12-3/TRBV12-4; size: NA; CDR3: CASRSPGSNQPQHF
D: NA; V: TRBV7-2; size: many; CDR3: CASSPGSMNTEAFF
D: TRBD1; V: TRBV20-1; size: NA; CDR3: CSASDRVGTYNEQFF
D: TRBD2; V: TRBV18; size: NA; CDR3: CASSPRGGPRYEQYF
D: NA; V: TRBV5-1; size: NA; CDR3: CASSLEQGRRYEQYF
D: NA; V: TRBV3-1; size: NA; CDR3: CASSPLGFEQFF
D: NA; V: TRBV5-1; size: NA; CDR3: CASSLVGRGTHEQYF
D: TRBD2; V: TRBV20-1; size: NA; CDR3: CSASSLAGAQGIQYF
D: TRBD2; V: TRBV20-1; size: NA; CDR3: CSASSTLAGGQGEQYF
D: TRBD2; V: TRBV11-2; size: once; CDR3: CASSFRAGGFNEQFF
D: NA; V: TRBV7-3; size: NA; CDR3: CASSLYGFSYEQYF
D: TRBD1; V: TRBV11-1; size: NA; CDR3: CASSRTGDYPYEQYF
D: NA; V: TRBV20-1; size: NA; CDR3: CSASRSGGSDEQFF
D: NA; V: TRBV5-1; size: NA; CDR3: CASRAPGLNTGELFF
D: NA; V: TRBV20-1; size: NA; CDR3: CSARDGVGGNQPQHF
D: TRBD2; V: TRBV11-2; size: few; CDR3: CASSLISGVSYNEQFF
D: NA; V: TRBV12-3/TRBV12-4; size: NA; CDR3: CASTWGTTTGELFF
D: NA; V: TRBV13; size: few; CDR3: CASSLVETYGYTF
D: NA; V: TRBV2; size: NA; CDR3: CASRGPGSYGELFF
D: NA; V: TRBV21-1; size: NA; CDR3: CASRQGQTNQPQHF
D: NA; V: TRBV7-2; size: few; CDR3: CASSLRGPPGADTQYF
D: NA; V: TRBV29-1; size: NA; CDR3: CSAPKTGHRTDGYTF
D: TRBD2; V: TRBV6-1; size: few; CDR3: CASSPRDSGGLDTQYF
D: NA; V: TRBV5-5; size: few; CDR3: CASNRGGAYEQYF
D: TRBD2; V: TRBV5-1; size: few; CDR3: CASSISSGAATDTQYF
D: NA; V: TRBV9; size: NA; CDR3: CASSLPGLPNEQFF
D: NA; V: TRBV10-2; size: NA; CDR3: CAISEGTRNYNEQFF